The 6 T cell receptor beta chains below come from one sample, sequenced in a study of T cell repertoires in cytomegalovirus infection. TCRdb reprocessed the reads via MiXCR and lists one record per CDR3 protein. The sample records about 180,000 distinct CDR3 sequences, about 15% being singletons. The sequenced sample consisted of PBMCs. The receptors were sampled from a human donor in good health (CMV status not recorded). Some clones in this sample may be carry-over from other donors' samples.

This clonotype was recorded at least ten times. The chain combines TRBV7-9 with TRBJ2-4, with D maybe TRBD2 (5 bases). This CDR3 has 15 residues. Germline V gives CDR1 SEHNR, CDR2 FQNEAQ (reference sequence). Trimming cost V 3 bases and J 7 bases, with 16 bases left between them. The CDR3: CASSLFRGNDNIQYF. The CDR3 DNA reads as TGTGCCAGCAGCTTGTTCAGAGGGAACGACAACATTCAGTACTTC.

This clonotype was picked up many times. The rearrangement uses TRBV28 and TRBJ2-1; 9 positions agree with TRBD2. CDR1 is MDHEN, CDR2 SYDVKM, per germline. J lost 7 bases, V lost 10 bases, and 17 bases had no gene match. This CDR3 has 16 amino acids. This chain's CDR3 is CATFLLLAGGHNEQFF. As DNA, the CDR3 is TGTGCCACCTTTCTCCTCCTGGCGGGAGGGCATAATGAGCAGTTCTTC.

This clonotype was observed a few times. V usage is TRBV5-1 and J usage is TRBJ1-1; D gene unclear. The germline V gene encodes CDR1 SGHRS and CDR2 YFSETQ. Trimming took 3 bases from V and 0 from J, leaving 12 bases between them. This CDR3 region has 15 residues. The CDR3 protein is CASSSNRLLNTEAFF. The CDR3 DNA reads TGCGCCAGCAGCTCGAACCGATTACTGAACACTGAAGCTTTCTTT.

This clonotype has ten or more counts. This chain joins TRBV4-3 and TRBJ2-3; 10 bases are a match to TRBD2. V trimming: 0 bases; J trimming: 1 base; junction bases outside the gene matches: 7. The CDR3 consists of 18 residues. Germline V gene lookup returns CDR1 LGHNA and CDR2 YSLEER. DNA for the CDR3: TGCGCCAGCAGCCAAGATTTAGCGGGAGGACCCCGCACAGATACGCAGTATTTT. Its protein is CASSQDLAGGPRTDTQYF.

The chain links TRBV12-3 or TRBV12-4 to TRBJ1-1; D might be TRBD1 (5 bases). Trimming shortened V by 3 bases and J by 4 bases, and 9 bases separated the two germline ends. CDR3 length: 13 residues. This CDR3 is CASSLLGVTEAFF. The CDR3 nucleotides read TGTGCCAGCAGTTTGCTGGGGGTCACTGAAGCTTTCTTT.

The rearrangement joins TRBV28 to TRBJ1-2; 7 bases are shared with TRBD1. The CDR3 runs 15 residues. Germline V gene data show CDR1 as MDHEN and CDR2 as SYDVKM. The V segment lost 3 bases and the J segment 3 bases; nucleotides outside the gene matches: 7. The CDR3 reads CASSLLGGTYYGYTF. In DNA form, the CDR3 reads TGTGCCAGCAGTTTGTTAGGGGGCACATACTATGGCTACACCTTC.